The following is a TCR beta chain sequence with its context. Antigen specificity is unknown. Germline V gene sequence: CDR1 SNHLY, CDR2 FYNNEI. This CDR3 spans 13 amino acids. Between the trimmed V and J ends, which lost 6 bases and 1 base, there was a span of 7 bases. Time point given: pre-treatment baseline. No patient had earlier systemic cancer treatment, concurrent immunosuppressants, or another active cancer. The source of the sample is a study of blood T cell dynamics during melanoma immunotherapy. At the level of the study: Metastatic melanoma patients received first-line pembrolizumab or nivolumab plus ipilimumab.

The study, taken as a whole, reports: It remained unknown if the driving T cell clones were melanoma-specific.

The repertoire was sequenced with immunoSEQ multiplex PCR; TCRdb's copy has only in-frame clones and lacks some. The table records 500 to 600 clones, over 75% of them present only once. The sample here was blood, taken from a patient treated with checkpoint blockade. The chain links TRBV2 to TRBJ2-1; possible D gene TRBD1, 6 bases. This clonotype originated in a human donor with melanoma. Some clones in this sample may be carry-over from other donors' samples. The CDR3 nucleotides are TGTGCCAGCAGGGACAGATCCTACAATGAGCAGTTCTTC. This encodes CASRDRSYNEQFF.